This TCR beta chain was captured by sequencing in a study of blood T cell repertoires in COVID-19. V was clipped by 3 bases and J by 5 bases; unmatched bases: 9. Germline V gene lookup returns CDR1 MNHEY and CDR2 SVGAGI. The length of the CDR3 is 16 residues. Authors' data handling: Amplification from reference gene primers served as the basis for estimated nucleated cell counts. Libraries were prepared by immunoSEQ multiplex PCR; TCRdb keeps only in-frame clonotypes and omits some of them. That table gives V, J and clone size, and the DNA gave D and trimming. The data show over 150,000 clones, 90% to 95% seen once.

Sequencing was carried out using peripheral blood. The chain has TRBV6-5 and TRBJ2-3, with 9 nucleotides matching TRBD2. This sequence originates from a man aged 50-59 years with acute or convalescent COVID-19. The CDR3 is CASSYATSGWGDTQYF. DNA for the CDR3: TGTGCCAGCAGTTATGCTACTAGCGGGTGGGGAGATACGCAGTATTTT.